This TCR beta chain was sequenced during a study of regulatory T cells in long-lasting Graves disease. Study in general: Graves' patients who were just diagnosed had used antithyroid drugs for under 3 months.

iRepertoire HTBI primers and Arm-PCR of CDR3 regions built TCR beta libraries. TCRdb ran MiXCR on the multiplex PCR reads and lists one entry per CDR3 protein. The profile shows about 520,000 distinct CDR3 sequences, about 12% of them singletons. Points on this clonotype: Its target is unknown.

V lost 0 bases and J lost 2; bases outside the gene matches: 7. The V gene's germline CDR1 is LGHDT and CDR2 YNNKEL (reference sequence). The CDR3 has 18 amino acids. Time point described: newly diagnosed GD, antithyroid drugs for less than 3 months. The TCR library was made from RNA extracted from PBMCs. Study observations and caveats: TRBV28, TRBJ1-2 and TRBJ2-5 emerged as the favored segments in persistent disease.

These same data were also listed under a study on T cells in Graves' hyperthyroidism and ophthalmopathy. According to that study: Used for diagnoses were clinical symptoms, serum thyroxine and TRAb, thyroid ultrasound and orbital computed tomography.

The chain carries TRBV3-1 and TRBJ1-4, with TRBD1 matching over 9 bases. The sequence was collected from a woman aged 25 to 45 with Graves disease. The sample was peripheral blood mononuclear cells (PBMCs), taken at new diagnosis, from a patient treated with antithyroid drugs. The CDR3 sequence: CASSQDTGGAVTNEKLFF. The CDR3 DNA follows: TGTGCCAGCAGCCAAGATACAGGGGGCGCCGTGACTAATGAAAAACTGTTTTTT.